The 22 T cell receptor beta chains below all came from one sample that was sequenced in a study of T-cell memory formation after mild COVID-19. One entry per CDR3 protein, called by TCRdb with MiXCR from the 5' RACE reads. This table holds about 410,000 distinct CDR3 sequences, roughly 18% found once. Specimen: PBMCs or a T cell subset sorted from them (not recorded which). The receptors were sampled from a man aged 18 to 30 who had mild COVID-19 (a few samples of this study predate the infection). Cell type and time point are not known.

This clonotype was observed a handful of times. Written as DNA, the CDR3 is TGCGCCAGCAGCTTGAGTCTGTCCACTGAAGCTTTCTTT. This gives the protein CASSLSLSTEAFF. The chain couples TRBV5-1 to TRBJ1-1, with D hard to call. Germline CDR1 and CDR2: SGHRS and YFSETQ. The CDR3 is 13 residues long. V was clipped by 1 base and J by 4 bases, with 8 bases between them.

A few counts support this clonotype. The V call is TRBV4-2, the J call TRBJ2-3; 9 bases line up with TRBD1. V shed 0 bases, J shed 10 bases, and the junction held 14 bases outside the gene matches. This CDR3 has 17 residues. Looked up from germline, CDR1 is LGHNA and CDR2 is YNFKEQ. The CDR3 loop reads CASSQDQSTGGLGAQYF. Here the CDR3 DNA reads TGTGCCAGCAGCCAAGATCAGTCAACAGGGGGCCTCGGGGCGCAGTATTTT.

The CDR3 sequence: CASSSRARETQYF. The DNA for the CDR3 is TGTGCCAGCAGCTCAAGGGCTAGGGAGACCCAGTACTTC. The chain carries TRBV7-3 and TRBJ2-5; unclear D gene. The CDR3 spans 13 residues. CDR1 and CDR2 from the germline V gene are SGHTA and FQGTGA. Deletions cut 4 bases from V and 5 bases from J, with 11 bases between.

This clonotype was seen a handful of times. The chain links TRBV12-3 or TRBV12-4 to TRBJ1-1; possibly TRBD1 for D (6 bases). V was clipped by 4 bases and J by 0 bases, with 18 bases between them. The CDR3 sequence is 17 residues long. The CDR3 loop reads CASSSLPNREMNTEAFF. DNA of the CDR3: TGTGCCAGCAGTTCCCTCCCGAACAGGGAGATGAACACTGAAGCTTTCTTT.

The chain combines TRBV3-2 with TRBJ2-7; the table names TRBD1, a call not compared with the DNA. TRBV3-2 is described as a pseudogene. The CDR3 consists of 17 residues. Written as DNA, the CDR3 is TGTGCCAGCAGCCAAGGCGTCCCTCTCCACTCCTTCTACGAGCAGTACGTC. This sequence encodes CASSQGVPLHSFYEQYV.

The gene calls are TRBV20-1 and TRBJ2-3; D perhaps matches TRBD1 (6 bases). Trimming cost V 0 bases and J 4 bases, with 11 bases left between them. The CDR3 is made up of 14 amino acids. Germline values: CDR1 DFQATT, CDR2 SNEGSKA (reference sequence). CDR3 loop: CSARDSRGSDTQYF. The CDR3 DNA sequence: TGCAGTGCTAGAGATAGTAGGGGGTCAGATACGCAGTATTTT.

The rearrangement uses TRBV20-1 and TRBJ2-1; 9 nucleotides line up with TRBD2. V shed 2 bases, J shed 5 bases, and the junction held 10 bases outside the gene matches. This CDR3 has 16 residues. CDR1 is DFQATT and CDR2 is SNEGSKA in the germline V gene (reference sequence). The DNA for the CDR3 is TGCAGTGCTAGATCCGTAGCGGGGGTAATTCACAATGAGCAGTTCTTC. Protein: CSARSVAGVIHNEQFF.

This clonotype was detected a few times. This chain connects TRBV6-5 to TRBJ2-2, with 10 bases aligning to TRBD2. CDR3 length: 14 amino acids. The junction had 6 bases not matched to a gene; V was cut back by 6 bases and J by 8 bases. Germline V gives CDR1 MNHEY, CDR2 SVGAGI. The CDR3 DNA is TGTGCCAGCAGAGCCCCGGGACTAGCGGGGGAGCTGTTTTTT. This translates into CASRAPGLAGELFF.

The chain uses TRBV20-1 and TRBJ1-1, with D hard to call. Germline-derived CDR1 and CDR2 are DFQATT and SNEGSKA (reference sequence). V lost 5 bases, J lost 5 bases, and 15 bases lay in between. The CDR3 totals 13 residues. CDR3 amino acids: CSASASALTEAFF. In nucleotides, the CDR3 is TGCAGTGCTTCAGCCTCTGCGCTGACTGAAGCTTTCTTT.

The chain joins TRBV18 to TRBJ2-5, with D uncertain. The CDR3 totals 14 residues. The germline V and J ends were trimmed by 2 bases and 4 bases, with 11 bases remaining between them. Germline V gene data show CDR1 as KGHSH and CDR2 as LQKENI. The chain's CDR3 is CASSPSVTVETQYF. The CDR3 bases are TGTGCCAGCTCACCATCGGTTACGGTAGAGACCCAGTACTTC.

In its sample, this clonotype was seen a few times. The rearrangement links TRBV27 to TRBJ2-3, with a tentative D call TRBD2 (6 bases). Trimming left V 4 bases short and J 2 bases short, with 13 bases between. The CDR3 is 15 amino acids. Germline lookup yields CDR1 MNHEY and CDR2 SMNVEV (reference sequence). The CDR3 sequence is CASSSPAGNTDTQYF. The CDR3 DNA reads as TGTGCCAGCAGTTCTCCGGCGGGGAACACAGATACGCAGTATTTT.

The rearrangement links TRBV20-1 to TRBJ1-5; TRBD1 matches at 7 bases. The CDR3 is 12 residues long. Trimming cost V 5 bases and J 5 bases; bases outside gene matches: 3. From germline, CDR1 is DFQATT and CDR2 SNEGSKA (reference sequence). The CDR3 loop is CSAGQEYQPQHF. CDR3 nucleotide sequence: TGCAGTGCTGGACAGGAATATCAGCCCCAGCATTTT.

The chain couples TRBV4-1 to TRBJ2-7; D remains ambiguous. The CDR3 runs to 13 residues. The V gene's germline CDR1 is MGHRA and CDR2 YSYEKL. Deletions cut 5 bases from V and 2 bases from J, with 10 bases between. The CDR3 bases are TGCGCCAGCAGCGGAAAATTAACCTACGAGCAGTACTTC. This translates into CASSGKLTYEQYF.

The V gene is TRBV20-1, the J gene TRBJ2-3, with 10 positions matching TRBD1. Per germline, CDR1 DFQATT and CDR2 SNEGSKA (reference sequence). The CDR3 consists of 13 residues. V dropped 6 bases and J dropped 4; count of bases not matched to a gene: 4. The CDR3 here is CSAEGQGPDTQYF. The CDR3 DNA reads as TGCAGTGCAGAGGGACAGGGGCCAGATACGCAGTATTTT.

The chain combines TRBV28 with TRBJ1-6, with D unresolved. The CDR3 is 15 amino acids. V dropped 6 bases and J dropped 6 bases, with 15 bases sitting between them. The germline gives CDR1 MDHEN, CDR2 SYDVKM. CDR3 region: CASSRRGNPNSPLHF. DNA for the CDR3: TGTGCCAGCAGCCGCCGGGGAAATCCTAATTCACCCCTCCACTTT.

This rearrangement joins TRBV2 to TRBJ1-6; no clear D gene. Germline lookup yields CDR1 SNHLY and CDR2 FYNNEI. CDR3 size: 15 residues. V lost 2 bases, J lost 4 bases, and 9 bases lay in between. The CDR3 DNA sequence: TGTGCCAGCAGTGAATCTGGCCAGTATAATTCACCCCTCCACTTT. This translates into CASSESGQYNSPLHF.

This chain links TRBV6-6 with TRBJ1-2; possibly TRBD1 for D (6 bases). The ends were cut back, 6 bases at V and 4 bases at J, with 21 bases in the middle. The germline V gene encodes CDR1 MNHNY and CDR2 SVGAGI (reference sequence). The CDR3 length is 16 residues. The CDR3 bases are TGTGCCAGCAGCCAAAAACAGGGCCCGGGGGGCTATGGCTACACCTTC. It yields the protein CASSQKQGPGGYGYTF.

J is TRBJ2-5 and V is TRBV5-6; no reliable D call. This CDR3 spans 14 amino acids. Germline CDR1 is SGHDT and CDR2 is YYEEEE. The V end lost 2 bases, the J end lost 5 bases, and 13 bases lay between the germline ends. The CDR3 spells CASSLGQSRETQYF. CDR3 coding DNA: TGTGCCAGCAGCTTAGGTCAGAGCAGGGAGACCCAGTACTTC.

This rearrangement joins TRBV12-3 or TRBV12-4 to TRBJ2-5; D ambiguous. The V end was cut by 10 bases, the J end by 1 base, with 16 bases between. The CDR3 has 14 amino acids. CDR3 amino acids: CATAVGLIQETQYF. The CDR3 DNA follows: TGTGCCACCGCCGTCGGGTTGATCCAAGAGACCCAGTACTTC.

This clonotype has only a few counts. The V and J genes are TRBV18 and TRBJ1-1; tentative D call: TRBD1 (6 bases). Germline loops: CDR1 KGHSH, CDR2 LQKENI. The CDR3 is 16 amino acids. The germline V and J ends were trimmed by 3 bases and 2 bases, with 16 bases remaining between them. CDR3 amino acids: CASSPGRGTLNTEAFF. The CDR3, as DNA: TGTGCCAGCTCACCTGGCAGGGGAACCCTTAACACTGAAGCTTTCTTT.

V gene TRBV7-9 combines with J gene TRBJ1-6; D unresolved. This CDR3 comprises 18 residues. Trimming stripped 4 bases from V and 0 bases from J, with 16 bases between. Germline CDR1 reads SEHNR; CDR2 reads FQNEAQ (reference sequence). The CDR3 sequence: CASSSGREPSSYNSPLHF. CDR3 sequence (DNA): TGTGCCAGCAGCTCCGGTAGGGAACCAAGCTCCTATAATTCACCCCTCCACTTT.

The chain uses TRBV6-5 and TRBJ2-1, with D possibly TRBD2 on 7 matching bases. V shed 2 bases and J shed 7 bases, with 12 bases lying between them. The CDR3 loop spans 14 amino acids. The V gene's germline CDR1 is MNHEY and CDR2 SVGAGI. This CDR3 is CASSYGGGRNEQFF. The DNA for the CDR3 is TGTGCCAGCAGTTACGGGGGGGGGCGGAATGAGCAGTTCTTC.